The entry that follows covers one T cell receptor (beta chain) sequence. Primers for the PCR totalled 60 Vbeta and 13 Jbeta. Using immunoSEQ multiplex PCR, the repertoire was profiled, and TCRdb retains in-frame clones only, with some absent. The table shows about 130,000 clones, with about 79% occurring only once. The sample is drawn from a study of cytomegalovirus exposure and HLA in healthy donors. The germline gives CDR1 SGHDT, CDR2 YYEEEE. This CDR3 is 17 amino acids long. The V segment lost 0 bases and the J segment 2 bases; nucleotides outside the gene matches: 4. The chain couples TRBV5-6 to TRBJ2-7, with 14 positions matching TRBD2. The receptor comes from a young woman in good health and CMV-seropositive. The sample was PBMCs. CDR3 sequence reads: CASSLGLAGGNPYEQYF. The CDR3 DNA follows: TGTGCCAGCAGCTTGGGACTAGCGGGGGGGAATCCCTACGAGCAGTACTTC.